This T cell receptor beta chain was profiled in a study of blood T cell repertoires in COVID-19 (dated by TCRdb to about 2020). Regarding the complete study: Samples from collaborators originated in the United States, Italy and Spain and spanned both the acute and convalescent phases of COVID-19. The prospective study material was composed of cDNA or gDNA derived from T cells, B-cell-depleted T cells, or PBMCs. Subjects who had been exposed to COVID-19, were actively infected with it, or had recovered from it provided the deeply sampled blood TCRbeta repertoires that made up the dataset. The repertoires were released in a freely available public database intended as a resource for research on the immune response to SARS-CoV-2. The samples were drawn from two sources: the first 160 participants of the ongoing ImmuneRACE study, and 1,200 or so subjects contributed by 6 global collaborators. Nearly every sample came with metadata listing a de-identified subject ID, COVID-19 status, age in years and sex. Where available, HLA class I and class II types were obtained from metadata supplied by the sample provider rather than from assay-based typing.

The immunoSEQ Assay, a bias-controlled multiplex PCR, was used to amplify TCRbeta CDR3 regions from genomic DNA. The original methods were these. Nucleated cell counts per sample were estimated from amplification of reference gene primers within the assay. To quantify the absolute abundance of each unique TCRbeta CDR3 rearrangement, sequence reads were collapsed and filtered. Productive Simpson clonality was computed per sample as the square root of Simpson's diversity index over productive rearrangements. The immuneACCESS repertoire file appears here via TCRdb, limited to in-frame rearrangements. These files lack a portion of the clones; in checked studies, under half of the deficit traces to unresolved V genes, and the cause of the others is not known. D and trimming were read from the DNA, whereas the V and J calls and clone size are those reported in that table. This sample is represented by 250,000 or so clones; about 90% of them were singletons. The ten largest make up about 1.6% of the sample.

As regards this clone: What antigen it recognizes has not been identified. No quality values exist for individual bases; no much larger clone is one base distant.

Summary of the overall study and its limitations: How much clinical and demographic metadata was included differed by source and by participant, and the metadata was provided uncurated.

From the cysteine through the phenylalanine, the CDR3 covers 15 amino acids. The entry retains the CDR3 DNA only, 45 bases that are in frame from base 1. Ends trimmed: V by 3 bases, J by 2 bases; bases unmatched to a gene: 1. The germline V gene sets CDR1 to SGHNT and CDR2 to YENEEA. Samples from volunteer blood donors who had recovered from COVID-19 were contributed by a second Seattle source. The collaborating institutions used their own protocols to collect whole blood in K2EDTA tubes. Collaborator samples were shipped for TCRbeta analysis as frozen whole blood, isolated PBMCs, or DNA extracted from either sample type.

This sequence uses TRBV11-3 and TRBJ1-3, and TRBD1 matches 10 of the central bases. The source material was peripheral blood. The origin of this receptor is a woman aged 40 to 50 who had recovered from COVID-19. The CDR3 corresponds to CASSFGTGAGNTIYF. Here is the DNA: TGTGCCAGCAGCTTCGGGACAGGGGCTGGAAACACCATATATTTT. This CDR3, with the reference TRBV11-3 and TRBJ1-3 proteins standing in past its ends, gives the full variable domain EAGVVQSPRYKIIEKKQPVAFWCNPISGHNTLYWYLQNLGQGPELLIRYENEEAVDDSQLPKDRFSAERLKGVDSTLKIQPAELGDSAVYLCASSFGTGAGNTIYFGEGSWLTVV.